These 14 T cell receptor beta chains were sequenced from one sample in a study of human T cells and chemical hapten exposure. Documented time point: healthy volunteer bleed at 6 weeks. The authors extracted total RNA from unfractionated whole blood. One entry per CDR3 protein results from TCRdb running MiXCR on the RACE reads. Of approximately 59,000 distinct CDR3 sequences detected, roughly 6.1% appear once; the ten largest clones hold under 4.5%. Sequencing was performed on whole blood. The receptor set was obtained from a female donor in good health. Some clones in this sample may be carry-over from other donors' samples.

The rearrangement links TRBV28 to TRBJ2-2; possible D gene TRBD2, 5 bases. The CDR3 spans 13 residues. Trimming pared 6 bases from V and 7 bases from J, leaving 12 bases between. Germline CDR1 and CDR2: MDHEN and SYDVKM. CDR3 in DNA: TGTGCCAGCAGGCTGAGGGCTGTCGGGGAGCTGTTTTTT. As protein: CASRLRAVGELFF.

This clonotype came up many times. The chain uses TRBV28 and TRBJ1-2, with D unresolved. V was cut by 5 bases and J by 7 bases, with 11 bases left in between. Germline CDR1 MDHEN, CDR2 SYDVKM. The CDR3 totals 12 residues. CDR3 residues: CASSIPEGGYTF. CDR3 coding DNA: TGTGCCAGCAGTATTCCCGAGGGTGGCTACACCTTC.

Notes on this clonotype: This may come from a read error, since a much larger clone is one base off. J is TRBJ2-1 and V is TRBV29-1, with D perhaps matching TRBD2 (6 bases). The germline CDR1 and CDR2 sequences are SQVTM and ANQGSEA. The V end lost 0 bases, the J end lost 11 bases, and 17 bases lay between the germline ends. This CDR3 region has 14 residues. The CDR3 DNA sequence: TGCAGCGTTGAAGATCTTGACGGGCGGGATAAGCAGTTCTTC. Protein sequence: CSVEDLDGRDKQFF.

A few counts support this clonotype. The chain carries TRBV3-1 and TRBJ1-1; D is unclear. From germline, CDR1 is LGHDT and CDR2 YNNKEL (reference sequence). The CDR3 totals 16 residues. The V end was cut by 0 bases, the J end by 3 bases, with 14 bases between. CDR3 region: CASSQDPGLSYTEAFF. In nucleotides, the CDR3 is TGTGCCAGCAGCCAAGATCCGGGCCTAAGTTACACTGAAGCTTTCTTT.

This clonotype appeared many times. This chain uses TRBV29-1 with TRBJ2-3, with D perhaps TRBD2 (6 bases). Germline lookup yields CDR1 SQVTM and CDR2 ANQGSEA. The CDR3 has 13 residues. V was trimmed by 3 bases and J by 4 bases, leaving 11 bases between them. CDR3 bases: TGCAGCGTTGAGGGGGGAGTGGCAGATACGCAGTATTTT. Translating it yields CSVEGGVADTQYF.

This clonotype was seen repeatedly, ten times or more. The rearrangement uses TRBV2 and TRBJ2-1; 12 bases match TRBD2. The CDR3 runs 17 residues. V shed 6 bases and J 2 bases; nucleotides not matched to a gene: 8. Germline values: CDR1 SNHLY, CDR2 FYNNEI. CDR3 sequence (DNA): TGTGCCAGCAGACCATCCTCTAGCGGGAGGGCCTACAATGAGCAGTTCTTC. It yields the protein CASRPSSSGRAYNEQFF.

This clonotype was seen many times. The chain recombines TRBV7-3 with TRBJ2-1; 13 bases are shared with TRBD2. From germline, CDR1 is SGHTA and CDR2 FQGTGA. J gave up 8 bases and V 5 bases, and 3 bases lay outside the gene matches. This CDR3 contains 14 residues. The CDR3, as DNA: TGTGCCAGCAGCAGCGGGACTAGCGGGGATGAGCAGTTCTTC. This sequence encodes CASSSGTSGDEQFF.

This clonotype was observed many times. This chain joins TRBV10-3 and TRBJ1-2; 9 nucleotides align to TRBD1. The CDR3 runs to 14 residues. Germline CDR1 ENHRY, CDR2 SYGVKD. The J segment lost 3 bases and the V segment lost 6 bases, leaving 5 bases of the junction unmatched. The CDR3 region is CAIRRDREYYGYTF. In nucleotides, the CDR3 is TGTGCCATCAGAAGGGACAGGGAATACTATGGCTACACCTTC.

This clonotype was counted between two and nine times. The genes are TRBV5-1 and TRBJ1-1; tentative D call: TRBD1 (6 bases). Germline values: CDR1 SGHRS, CDR2 YFSETQ. The CDR3 contains 16 residues. V was pared by 4 bases and J by 7 bases, with 23 bases between. The CDR3 region is CASSLRVWGRSDEAFF. Here the CDR3 DNA reads TGCGCCAGCAGCCTCCGAGTTTGGGGGCGATCGGATGAAGCTTTCTTT.

This clonotype was seen repeatedly, ten times or more. The V and J genes are TRBV6-2 or TRBV6-3 and TRBJ2-7, with 7 nucleotides matching TRBD1. Germline V CDR1 and CDR2: MNHEY, SVGEGT. J gave up 3 bases and V 5 bases, and 7 bases lay outside the gene matches. The CDR3 is 14 amino acids. CDR3 in amino acids: CASSTQGFDYEQYF. For the CDR3, the DNA is TGTGCCAGCAGTACACAGGGGTTTGACTACGAGCAGTACTTC.

The chain has TRBV5-1 and TRBJ2-1; tentatively, D is TRBD1 (6 bases). The V gene's germline CDR1 is SGHRS and CDR2 YFSETQ. Deletions cut 1 base from V and 0 bases from J, with 14 bases between. The CDR3 contains 17 residues. CDR3 DNA sequence: TGCGCCAGCAGCTTGAGGGGGTCGGGTTCCTCCTACAATGAGCAGTTCTTC. Amino acid sequence: CASSLRGSGSSYNEQFF.

The table lists this clonotype with many counts. CDR3 nucleotide sequence: TGTGCCAGCAGTCTCCGGGACAGGGTTTTCTCTGGGGCCAACGTCCTGACTTTC. Residues: CASSLRDRVFSGANVLTF. The chain uses TRBV5-5 and TRBJ2-6; TRBD1 matches 9 bases. Germline CDR1 reads SGHKS; CDR2 reads YYEKEE (reference sequence). The length of the CDR3 is 18 residues. The V gene end was trimmed by 5 bases and the J gene end by 0 bases; junction bases not matched to a gene: 9.

Only a few counts were recorded for this clonotype. The chain is built from TRBV28 and TRBJ2-3, with D possibly TRBD1 on 5 matching bases. This CDR3 contains 15 residues. V dropped 1 base and J dropped 1 base, with 9 bases sitting between them. Germline V lookup: CDR1 MDHEN, CDR2 SYDVKM. The CDR3 nucleotides are TGTGCCAGCAGTTTATTTAGGGGTGGCACAGATACGCAGTATTTT. Its protein is CASSLFRGGTDTQYF.

The sample holds a few counts of this clonotype. V usage is TRBV11-1 and J usage is TRBJ2-3; 7 bases line up with TRBD1. There are 14 residues in the CDR3. Germline lookup yields CDR1 SGHAT and CDR2 FQDESV (reference sequence). V was clipped by 5 bases and J by 5 bases; unmatched bases: 7. CDR3 nucleotide sequence: TGTGCCAGCAGCAGACGACAGGGCCAAGATACGCAGTATTTT. Protein sequence: CASSRRQGQDTQYF.